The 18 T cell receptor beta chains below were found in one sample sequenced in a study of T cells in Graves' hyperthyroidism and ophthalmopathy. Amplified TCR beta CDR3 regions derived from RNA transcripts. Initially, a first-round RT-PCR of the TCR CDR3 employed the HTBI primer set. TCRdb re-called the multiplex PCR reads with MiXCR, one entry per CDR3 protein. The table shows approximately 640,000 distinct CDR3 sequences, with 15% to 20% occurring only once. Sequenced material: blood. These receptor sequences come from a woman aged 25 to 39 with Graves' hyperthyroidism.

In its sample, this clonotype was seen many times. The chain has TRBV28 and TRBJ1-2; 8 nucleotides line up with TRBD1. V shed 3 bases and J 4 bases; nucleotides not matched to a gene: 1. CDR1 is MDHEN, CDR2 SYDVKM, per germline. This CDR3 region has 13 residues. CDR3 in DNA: TGTGCCAGCAGTTTCAGGGGGCGCTATGGCTACACCTTC. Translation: CASSFRGRYGYTF.

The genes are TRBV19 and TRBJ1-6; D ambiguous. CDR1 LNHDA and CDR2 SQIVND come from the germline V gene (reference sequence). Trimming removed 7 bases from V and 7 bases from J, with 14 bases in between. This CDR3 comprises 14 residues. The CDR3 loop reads CASTPARTNSPLHF. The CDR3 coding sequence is TGTGCCAGTACCCCAGCCCGTACGAATTCACCCCTCCACTTT.

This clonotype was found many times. In DNA form, the CDR3 reads TGTGCCAGCAGCTATACTAGCGGGAGCTTCTACGAGCAGTACTTC. This codes for CASSYTSGSFYEQYF. This chain links TRBV28 with TRBJ2-7, with 11 bases aligning to TRBD2. The CDR3 has 15 residues. Germline CDR1 is MDHEN and CDR2 is SYDVKM. Trimming cost V 6 bases and J 3 bases; bases outside gene matches: 7.

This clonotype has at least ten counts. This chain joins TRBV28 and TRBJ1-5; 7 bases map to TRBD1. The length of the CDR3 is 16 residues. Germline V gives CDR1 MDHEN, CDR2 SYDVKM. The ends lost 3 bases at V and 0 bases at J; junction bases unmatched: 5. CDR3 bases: TGTGCCAGCAGTTTTCAGGGGGTCCATAGCAATCAGCCCCAGCATTTT. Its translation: CASSFQGVHSNQPQHF.

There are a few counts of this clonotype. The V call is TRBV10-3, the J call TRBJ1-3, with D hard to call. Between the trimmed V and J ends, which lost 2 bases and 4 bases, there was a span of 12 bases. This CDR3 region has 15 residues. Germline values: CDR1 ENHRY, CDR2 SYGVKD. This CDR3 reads CAISESQIPGNTIYF. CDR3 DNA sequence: TGTGCCATCAGTGAGAGTCAGATTCCGGGAAACACCATATATTTT.

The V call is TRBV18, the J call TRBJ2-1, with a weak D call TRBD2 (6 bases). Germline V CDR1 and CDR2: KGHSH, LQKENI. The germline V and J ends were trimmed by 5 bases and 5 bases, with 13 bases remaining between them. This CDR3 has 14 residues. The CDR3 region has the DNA TGTGCCAGCTCAGCAGGGACTTCGCACAATGAGCAGTTCTTC. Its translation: CASSAGTSHNEQFF.

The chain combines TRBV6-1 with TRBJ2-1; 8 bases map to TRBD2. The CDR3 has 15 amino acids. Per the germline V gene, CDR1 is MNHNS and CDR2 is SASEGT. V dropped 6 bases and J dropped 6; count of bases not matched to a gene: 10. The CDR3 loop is CASRPEGLVGNEQFF. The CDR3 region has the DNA TGTGCCAGCAGACCTGAGGGACTAGTAGGCAATGAGCAGTTCTTC.

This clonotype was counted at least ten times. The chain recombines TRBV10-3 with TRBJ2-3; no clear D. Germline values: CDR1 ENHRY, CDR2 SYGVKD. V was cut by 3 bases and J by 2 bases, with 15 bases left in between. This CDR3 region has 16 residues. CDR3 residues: CAISDPALAATDTQYF. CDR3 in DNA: TGTGCCATCAGTGATCCAGCTCTCGCCGCCACAGATACGCAGTATTTT.

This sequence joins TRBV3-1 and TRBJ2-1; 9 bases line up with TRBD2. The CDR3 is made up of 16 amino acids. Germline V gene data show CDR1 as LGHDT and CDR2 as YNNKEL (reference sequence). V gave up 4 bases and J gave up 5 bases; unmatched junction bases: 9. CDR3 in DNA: TGTGCCAGCAGCCCCTTACTAGCGGGCCCTGACAATGAGCAGTTCTTC. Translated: CASSPLLAGPDNEQFF.

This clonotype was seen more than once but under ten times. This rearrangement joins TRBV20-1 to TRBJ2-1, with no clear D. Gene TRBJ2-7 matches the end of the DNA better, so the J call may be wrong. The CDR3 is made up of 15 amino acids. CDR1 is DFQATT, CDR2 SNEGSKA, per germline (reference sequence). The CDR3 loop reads CSARDVGSSYNEQYF. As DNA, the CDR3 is TGCAGTGCTAGAGATGTTGGTAGCTCCTACAATGAGCAGTACTTC.

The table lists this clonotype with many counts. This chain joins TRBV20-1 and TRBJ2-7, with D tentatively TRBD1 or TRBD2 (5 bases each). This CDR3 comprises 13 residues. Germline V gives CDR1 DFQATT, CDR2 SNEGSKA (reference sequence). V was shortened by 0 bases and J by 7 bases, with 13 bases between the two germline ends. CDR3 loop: CSARENTEGEQYF. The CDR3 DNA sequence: TGCAGTGCTAGAGAGAATACAGAGGGGGAGCAGTACTTC.

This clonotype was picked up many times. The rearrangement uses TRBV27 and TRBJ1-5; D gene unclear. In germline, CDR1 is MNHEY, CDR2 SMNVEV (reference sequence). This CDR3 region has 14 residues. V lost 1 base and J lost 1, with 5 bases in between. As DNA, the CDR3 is TGTGCCAGCAGTTTATTTGGAAGCAATCAGCCCCAGCATTTT. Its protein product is CASSLFGSNQPQHF.

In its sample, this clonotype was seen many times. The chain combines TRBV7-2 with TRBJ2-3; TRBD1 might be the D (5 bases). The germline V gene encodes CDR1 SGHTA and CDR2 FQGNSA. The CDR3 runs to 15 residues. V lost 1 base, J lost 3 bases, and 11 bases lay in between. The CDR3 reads CASSLGVGATDTQYF. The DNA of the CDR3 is TGTGCCAGCAGCTTAGGGGTAGGGGCGACAGATACGCAGTATTTT.

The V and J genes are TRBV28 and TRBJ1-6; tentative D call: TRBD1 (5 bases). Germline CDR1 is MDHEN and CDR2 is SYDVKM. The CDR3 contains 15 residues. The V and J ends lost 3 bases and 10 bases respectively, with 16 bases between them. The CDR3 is CASSFPRVGGSPLHF. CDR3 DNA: TGTGCCAGCAGTTTTCCCAGGGTCGGAGGGTCACCCCTCCACTTT.

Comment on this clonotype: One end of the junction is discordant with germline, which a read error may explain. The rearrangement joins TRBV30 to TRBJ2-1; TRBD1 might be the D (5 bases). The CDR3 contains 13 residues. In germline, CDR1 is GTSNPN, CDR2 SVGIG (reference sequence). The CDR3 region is CAWSRQTTNERFF. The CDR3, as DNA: TGTGCCTGGTCGCGACAGACGACCAATGAGCGGTTCTTC.

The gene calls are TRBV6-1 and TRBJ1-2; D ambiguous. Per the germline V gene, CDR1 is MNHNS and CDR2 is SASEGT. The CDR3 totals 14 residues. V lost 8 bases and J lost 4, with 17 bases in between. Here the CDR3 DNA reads TGTGCCAGCGCACCTCAAGGACCCCTCTATGGCTACACCTTC. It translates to CASAPQGPLYGYTF.

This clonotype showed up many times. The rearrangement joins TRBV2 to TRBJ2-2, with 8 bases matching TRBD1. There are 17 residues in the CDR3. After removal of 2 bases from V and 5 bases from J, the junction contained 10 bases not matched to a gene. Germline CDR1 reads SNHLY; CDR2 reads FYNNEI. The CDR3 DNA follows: TGTGCCAGCAGTGAAACCCCAGGGGGCGCACGGACCGGGGAGCTGTTTTTT. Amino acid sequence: CASSETPGGARTGELFF.

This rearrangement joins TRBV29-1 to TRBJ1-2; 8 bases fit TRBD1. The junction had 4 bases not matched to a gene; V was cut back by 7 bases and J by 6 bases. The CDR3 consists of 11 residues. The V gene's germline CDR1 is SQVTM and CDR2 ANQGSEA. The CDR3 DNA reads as TGCAGCGCCGCAGGGGGCGATGGCTACACCTTC. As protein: CSAAGGDGYTF.